These 10 T cell receptor beta chains share one sample of origin, sequenced in a study of PD-L1 blockade in urothelial cancer (dated by TCRdb to 2016 to 2017). Libraries were built with the immunoSEQ multiplex PCR assay. The immuneACCESS repertoire file appears here via TCRdb, limited to in-frame rearrangements. These files lack a portion of the clones; in checked studies, under half of the deficit traces to unresolved V genes, and the cause of the others is not known. The sample profile shows 37,000 or so clones; about four fifths of them were found once. In total, the top ten clones hold roughly 18% of the sample. The sample here was PBMCs, taken around atezolizumab (anti-PD-L1) treatment. Every receptor here comes from a man in his fifties or sixties with urothelial cancer.

The J gene is TRBJ1-1, the V gene TRBV2; perhaps TRBD1 as D (5 bases). The CDR3 covers 16 residues. V was clipped by 6 bases and J by 0 bases, with 17 bases between them. CDR1 is SNHLY, CDR2 FYNNEI, per germline. The CDR3 region has the DNA TGTGCCAGCAGCCTCAGGGCAGGAGCCATGAACACTGAAGCTTTCTTT. As protein: CASSLRAGAMNTEAFF.

Only one count was recorded for this clone. CDR3 DNA: TGTGCCAGCAGCTGGGGGACAGGGTACGAGCAGTACTTC. This codes for CASSWGTGYEQYF. V is TRBV5-6 and J is TRBJ2-7, with 9 bases lining up with TRBD1. Germline loops: CDR1 SGHDT, CDR2 YYEEEE. The V segment lost 3 bases and the J segment 4 bases; nucleotides outside the gene matches: 2. The CDR3 totals 13 residues.

The chain joins TRBV6-1 to TRBJ2-5, with TRBD2 matching over 8 bases. CDR3 size: 13 residues. V was pared by 6 bases and J by 7 bases, with 7 bases of the junction left unmatched. Germline CDR1 reads MNHNS; CDR2 reads SASEGT. CDR3 sequence reads: CASRSGGPRTQYF. CDR3 in DNA: TGTGCCAGCAGGTCGGGGGGGCCGCGGACCCAGTACTTC.

This clone occurred once. The CDR3 spells CASRDIGNTEAFF. The CDR3 coding sequence is TGCGCCAGTCGCGACATAGGGAACACTGAAGCTTTCTTT. This chain uses TRBV5-1 with TRBJ1-1; D is unclear. The CDR3 has 13 residues. Trimming took 8 bases from V and 1 from J, leaving 12 bases between them. CDR1 and CDR2 from the germline V gene are SGHRS and YFSETQ.

The chain links TRBV13 to TRBJ2-7; 8 positions agree with TRBD1. The CDR3 extends over 14 amino acids. CDR1 and CDR2 (germline): PRHDT, FYEKMQ (reference sequence). V shed 4 bases and J 3 bases; nucleotides not matched to a gene: 5. The CDR3 DNA reads TGTGCCAGCAGCTCACCCGGGACAGGCTACGAGCAGTACTTC. As protein: CASSSPGTGYEQYF.

The V call is TRBV18, the J call TRBJ2-2; 9 positions match TRBD1. There are 15 residues in the CDR3. Germline CDR1 KGHSH, CDR2 LQKENI. V dropped 6 bases and J dropped 4; count of bases not matched to a gene: 6. This CDR3 is CASSEGQGRTGELFF. CDR3 sequence (DNA): TGTGCCAGCTCGGAGGGACAGGGTCGCACCGGGGAGCTGTTTTTT.

This clone was seen a handful of times. V and J are TRBV7-2 and TRBJ1-2; D might be TRBD1 (6 bases). Germline assignment: CDR1 SGHTA and CDR2 FQGNSA. Trimming took off 5 bases at V and 1 base at J, with 17 bases between the two ends. This CDR3 contains 16 residues. The CDR3, as DNA: TGTGCCAGCAGCCGACCGAAGGGGGAACTTAACTATGGCTACACCTTC. It is translated as CASSRPKGELNYGYTF.

The chain recombines TRBV5-1 with TRBJ1-1; D is ambiguous. Germline lookup yields CDR1 SGHRS and CDR2 YFSETQ. Between the trimmed V and J ends, which lost 2 bases and 1 base, there was a span of 6 bases. This CDR3 is built from 13 residues. CDR3 coding DNA: TGCGCCAGCAGCTTTCGGTCGAACACTGAAGCTTTCTTT. Its translation: CASSFRSNTEAFF.

The V call is TRBV19, the J call TRBJ2-7; 11 nucleotides agree with TRBD1. Germline loops: CDR1 LNHDA, CDR2 SQIVND (reference sequence). CDR3 length: 15 amino acids. V gave up 4 bases and J gave up 1 base; unmatched junction bases: 3. The CDR3 here is CASSTGTGGSYEQYF. CDR3 DNA: TGTGCCAGTAGTACCGGGACAGGGGGGTCCTACGAGCAGTACTTC.

This chain links TRBV11-1 with TRBJ2-3; D gene unclear. V lost 4 bases and J 3 bases, leaving 20 bases between the germline ends. This CDR3 region has 17 residues. Per the germline V gene, CDR1 is SGHAT and CDR2 is FQDESV (reference sequence). The CDR3 loop reads CASSSYTWADETDTQYF. CDR3 in DNA: TGTGCCAGCAGCTCGTACACCTGGGCAGACGAAACAGATACGCAGTATTTT.